This TCR beta chain was found in a study of PD-L1 blockade in urothelial cancer. Time point reported: pretreatment peripheral blood. Clones were sequenced by immunoSEQ multiplex PCR, and TCRdb holds only the in-frame ones, with some missing. The repertoire consists of around 63,000 clones, with more than 80% occurring once and the leading ten covering roughly 5%. The CDR3 spans 16 residues. With 6 bases clipped from V and 4 bases from J, the junction kept 9 bases outside the gene matches. CDR1 is LGHNT, CDR2 FRNRAP, per germline. The V call is TRBV12-5, the J call TRBJ2-7; TRBD2 matches at 13 bases. This sample comprised PBMCs, obtained around atezolizumab (anti-PD-L1) treatment. The sequence was obtained from a man aged 65 to 79 with urothelial cancer. The DNA for the CDR3 is TGTGCTAGTGGACTAGCGGGAGGGTCTACCTATTACGAGCAGTACTTC. It is translated as CASGLAGGSTYYEQYF.